These 14 T cell receptor beta chains share one sample of origin, sequenced in a study of T-cell reconstitution after alpha-beta-depleted transplantation in children. A TCRbeta library incorporating unique molecular identifiers was prepared. TCRdb analysed the PCR reads with MiXCR anew, one entry per CDR3 protein. The data hold about 110,000 distinct CDR3 sequences, with about 9.3% observed a single time. This specimen consisted of PBMCs from the stem cell graft donor, obtained from the stem cell graft. All receptors derive from a human donor who donated a stem cell graft to a child with acute lymphoblastic leukemia.

To note about this clonotype: A much larger clone is a single base away; this may be a read error. The chain links TRBV20-1 to TRBJ2-7; no firm D call. This CDR3 is 13 amino acids long. Looked up from germline, CDR1 is DFQATT and CDR2 is SNEGSKA (reference sequence). Trimming took 0 bases from V and 3 from J, leaving 9 bases between them. CDR3 nucleotide sequence: TGCAGTGCTAGAGACGCGACGCTCTACGAGCAGTACTTC. Translating it yields CSARDATLYEQYF.

This clonotype was counted ten times or more. The gene calls are TRBV4-2 and TRBJ1-1; D unclear. V was shortened by 1 base and J by 4 bases, with 19 bases between the two germline ends. The CDR3 spans 17 residues. Looked up from germline, CDR1 is LGHNA and CDR2 is YNFKEQ. The CDR3 DNA sequence: TGTGCCAGCAGCCAAGGCGGAGGGAGGGTTTTGGGCACTGAAGCTTTCTTT. This codes for CASSQGGGRVLGTEAFF.

This clonotype was picked up many times. The chain carries TRBV7-2 and TRBJ2-1; a weak D match, TRBD1 (6 bases). The ends were cut back, 5 bases at V and 4 bases at J, with 21 bases in the middle. The length of the CDR3 is 17 residues. Germline CDR1 is SGHTA and CDR2 is FQGNSA. CDR3 sequence (DNA): TGTGCCAGCAGCCGAACGCTCGGAGCAGGGGAATACAATGAGCAGTTCTTC. Its translation is CASSRTLGAGEYNEQFF.

In its sample, this clonotype was seen many times. V is TRBV9 and J is TRBJ2-7; 8 bases fit TRBD2. The J segment lost 5 bases and the V segment lost 0 bases, leaving 7 bases of the junction unmatched. The CDR3 spans 15 residues. Germline lookup yields CDR1 SGDLS and CDR2 YYNGEE. CDR3 DNA: TGTGCCAGCAGCGTAGATCCGGGAGGGCCTAACGAGCAGTACTTC. This codes for CASSVDPGGPNEQYF.

This rearrangement joins TRBV2 to TRBJ2-5; 9 nucleotides agree with TRBD1. The CDR3 runs 13 residues. Germline V lookup: CDR1 SNHLY, CDR2 FYNNEI. The trim removed 11 bases at V and 5 bases at J, leaving 9 bases unmatched. The CDR3 coding sequence is TGTGCCGCCTCCGACAGGGGGGCGGAGACCCAGTACTTC. Translation: CAASDRGAETQYF.

The V gene is TRBV28, the J gene TRBJ2-2; D gene ambiguous. The CDR3 is 13 amino acids. The germline CDR1 and CDR2 sequences are MDHEN and SYDVKM. V dropped 6 bases and J dropped 7 bases, with 12 bases sitting between them. The CDR3 sequence is CASSPLVNGELFF. The CDR3 DNA reads as TGTGCCAGCAGCCCTTTGGTGAACGGGGAGCTGTTTTTT. The variable domain in full, completed from reference TRBV28 and TRBJ2-2, reads DVKVTQSSRYLVKRTGEKVFLECVQDMDHENMFWYRQDPGLGLRLIYFSYDVKMKEKGDIPEGYSVSREKKERFSLILESASTNQTSMYLCASSPLVNGELFFGEGSRLTVL.

V and J are TRBV4-3 and TRBJ1-2; no reliable D call. The V and J ends lost 0 bases and 4 bases respectively, with 15 bases between them. In germline, CDR1 is LGHNA, CDR2 YSLEER. The CDR3 runs 16 residues. CDR3 in amino acids: CASSQDKTPMFYGYTF. Here the CDR3 DNA reads TGCGCCAGCAGCCAAGATAAAACACCAATGTTCTATGGCTACACCTTC.

In its sample, this clonotype was seen many times. The chain is built from TRBV7-9 and TRBJ2-5, with D unresolved. CDR1 SEHNR and CDR2 FQNEAQ come from the germline V gene (reference sequence). Trimming left V 5 bases short and J 5 bases short, with 12 bases between. The length of the CDR3 is 13 residues. The CDR3 spells CASSPVASETQYF. Here the CDR3 DNA reads TGTGCCAGCAGCCCCGTCGCGTCCGAGACCCAGTACTTC.

This clonotype has at least ten counts. V and J are TRBV28 and TRBJ2-1; 10 bases agree with TRBD2. CDR3 length equals 16 residues. V was pared by 3 bases and J by 3 bases, with 5 bases of the junction left unmatched. CDR1 is MDHEN, CDR2 SYDVKM, per germline. In nucleotides, the CDR3 is TGTGCCAGCAGTTTGTGGACTAGCGGCCGCTACAATGAGCAGTTCTTC. Translated: CASSLWTSGRYNEQFF.

This chain joins TRBV7-3 and TRBJ2-5, with 9 bases matching TRBD1. The germline CDR1 and CDR2 sequences are SGHTA and FQGTGA. CDR3 length: 15 amino acids. Losses at the gene ends were 5 bases for V and 5 bases for J; bases not matched to a gene: 9. The CDR3 DNA follows: TGTGCCAGCAGCCCCGGGACAGGGAGAGGGGAGACCCAGTACTTC. Translated: CASSPGTGRGETQYF.

V is TRBV20-1 and J is TRBJ2-4; D is perhaps TRBD1 or TRBD2 (5 bases each). The CDR3 covers 14 residues. Germline V gene data show CDR1 as DFQATT and CDR2 as SNEGSKA (reference sequence). V was trimmed by 0 bases and J by 6 bases, leaving 12 bases between them. The CDR3 DNA is TGCAGTGCTAGAGATCAGGGACGAATAAACATTCAGTACTTC. The encoded protein is CSARDQGRINIQYF.

This clonotype showed up many times. The V call is TRBV4-3, the J call TRBJ2-1; a possible D gene is TRBD2 (5 bases). V was pared by 0 bases and J by 9 bases, with 9 bases between. The length of the CDR3 is 13 residues. Germline lookup yields CDR1 LGHNA and CDR2 YSLEER. CDR3 DNA: TGCGCCAGCAGCCAAGAACGGGATACTGAGCAGTTCTTC. This translates into CASSQERDTEQFF.

This clonotype came up many times. This sequence joins TRBV12-3 or TRBV12-4 and TRBJ2-2; maybe TRBD1 (6 bases). Trimming took off 6 bases at V and 1 base at J, with 12 bases between the two ends. The CDR3 is 15 amino acids. In DNA, the CDR3 is TGTGCCAGCAGCTCGGGACACAGGAACACCGGGGAGCTGTTTTTT. Amino acids: CASSSGHRNTGELFF.

This clonotype was counted ten times or more. The CDR3 nucleotides are TGTGCCAGTACCGACACCGGGAATCAGCCCCAGCATTTT. Translated: CASTDTGNQPQHF. The genes are TRBV19 and TRBJ1-5; D ambiguous. With 7 bases removed from V and 4 bases from J, the gap between germline ends came to 11 bases. CDR1 and CDR2 from the germline V gene are LNHDA and SQIVND (reference sequence). The CDR3 sequence is 13 residues long.